This T cell receptor beta chain is drawn from a study of cytomegalovirus exposure and HLA in healthy donors. Background on the study: Later analysis reported that the 120 validation repertoires shared the platform of the 500 to 750 first-cohort repertoires.

Findings and caveats of the study: In vitro confirmation showed a few CMV-associated chains to be CMV antigen specific. TCR beta chains numbering under 200 were designated cytomegalovirus-associated.

Generated by immunoSEQ multiplex PCR, the TCRdb table keeps only in-frame clones and is missing some. The sample yields around 400,000 clones, approximately 90% seen once. Note on this clone: Its antigen is unknown.

Separation from the roughly 690-subject first cohort characterized the roughly 110-subject validation cohort, to which the donors belonged. The CDR3 extends over 16 amino acids. Looked up from germline, CDR1 is SGHNT and CDR2 is YENEEA. V lost 0 bases and J lost 5; bases outside the gene matches: 6. The sequence was obtained from a woman aged 18-29 years in good health and CMV-seronegative. Material for sequencing was PBMCs. This chain joins TRBV11-3 and TRBJ2-1, with 8 bases that match TRBD1. The CDR3 DNA is TGTGCCAGCAGCTTAGATCTCAGGACAGGGAACAATGAGCAGTTCTTC. It translates to CASSLDLRTGNNEQFF.